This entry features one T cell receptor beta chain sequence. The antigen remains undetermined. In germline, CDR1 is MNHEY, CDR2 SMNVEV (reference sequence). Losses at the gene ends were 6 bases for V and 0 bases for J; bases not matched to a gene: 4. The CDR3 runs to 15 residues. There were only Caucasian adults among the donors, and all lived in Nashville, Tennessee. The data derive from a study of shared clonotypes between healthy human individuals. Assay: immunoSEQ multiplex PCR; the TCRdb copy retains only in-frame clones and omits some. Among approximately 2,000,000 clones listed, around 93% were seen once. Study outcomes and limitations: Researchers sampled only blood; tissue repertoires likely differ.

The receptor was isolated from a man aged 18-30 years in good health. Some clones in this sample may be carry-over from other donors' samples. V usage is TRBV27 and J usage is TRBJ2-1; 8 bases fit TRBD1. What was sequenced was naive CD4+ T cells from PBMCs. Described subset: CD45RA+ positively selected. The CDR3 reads CASSRTGFSYNEQFF. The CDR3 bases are TGTGCCAGCAGCCGGACAGGGTTCTCCTACAATGAGCAGTTCTTC.